Listed below are T cell receptor beta chains from one sample, sequenced in a study of glioma-infiltrating T cells after dendritic cell vaccination. Repertoires were generated with immunoSEQ multiplex PCR, while TCRdb's copy carries only in-frame clones and drops some. This sample has under 30,000 clones, with under 90% found just once. The material was blood, obtained after dendritic cell vaccination. All receptors come from a human donor with glioblastoma. CDR3s include the opening cysteine and the closing phenylalanine or tryptophan.

j_gene: TRBJ2-5
v_gene: TRBV5-1
CDR3aa: CASSLAGRETQYF

j_gene: TRBJ1-1
v_gene: TRBV5-4
CDR3aa: CASSLGGTGEAFF

j_gene: TRBJ1-5
v_gene: TRBV19
CDR3aa: CASRDRDNQPQHF

j_gene: TRBJ2-1
v_gene: TRBV6-1
CDR3aa: CASSETALNNEQFF

j_gene: TRBJ1-2
v_gene: TRBV6-1
CDR3aa: CASSEGGGNYGYTF

j_gene: TRBJ1-5
v_gene: TRBV5-5
CDR3aa: CASSLVAGGNQPQHF

j_gene: TRBJ2-7
v_gene: TRBV27
CDR3aa: CASPTGTGDYEQYF

j_gene: TRBJ2-6
v_gene: TRBV2
CDR3aa: CASRPTTSGVGVLTF

j_gene: TRBJ2-7
v_gene: TRBV6-5
CDR3aa: CASSLDSRASYEQYF

j_gene: TRBJ2-2
v_gene: TRBV5-1
CDR3aa: CASSRGGANTGELFF

j_gene: TRBJ1-3
v_gene: TRBV9
CDR3aa: CASSLTSDIGNTIYF

j_gene: TRBJ2-5
v_gene: TRBV27
CDR3aa: CASSHRETQYF

j_gene: TRBJ2-7
v_gene: TRBV5-1
CDR3aa: CASSSPETNSYEQYF

j_gene: TRBJ2-2
v_gene: TRBV6-5
CDR3aa: CASSYSLTGGSGELFF

j_gene: TRBJ2-6
v_gene: TRBV25-1
CDR3aa: CASRLSGANVLTF

j_gene: TRBJ1-4
v_gene: TRBV6-5
CDR3aa: CASNNRGYSEKLFF

j_gene: TRBJ2-2
v_gene: TRBV21-1
CDR3aa: CASKIAQLAGGDTGELFF

j_gene: TRBJ2-3
v_gene: TRBV7-8
CDR3aa: CASSLARSKSTDTQYF

j_gene: TRBJ2-3
v_gene: TRBV2
CDR3aa: CASSEESGGTDTQYF

j_gene: TRBJ2-3
v_gene: TRBV27
CDR3aa: CASSPGLAGALWSDTQYF

j_gene: .
v_gene: TRBV23-1
CDR3aa: CASSQPSLTASYEQYF

j_gene: TRBJ2-5
v_gene: TRBV7-2
CDR3aa: CASSSERGGWETQYF

j_gene: TRBJ1-3
v_gene: TRBV6-6
CDR3aa: CASSPRDRANTIYF

j_gene: TRBJ2-2
v_gene: TRBV4-1
CDR3aa: CASSQDLPRNDGTGELFF

j_gene: TRBJ1-2
v_gene: TRBV30
CDR3aa: CAWSDWGDYGYTF

j_gene: TRBJ2-2
v_gene: TRBV7-8
CDR3aa: CASSLVGLIDTGELFF

j_gene: TRBJ1-6
v_gene: TRBV6-1
CDR3aa: CASRDGSSPLHF

j_gene: TRBJ2-2
v_gene: TRBV7-2
CDR3aa: CASSLEAGTLFF

j_gene: TRBJ1-1
v_gene: TRBV6-6
CDR3aa: CASSSPTGLSAFF

j_gene: TRBJ2-2
v_gene: TRBV7-6
CDR3aa: CASSFGQTTNTGELFF

j_gene: TRBJ1-5
v_gene: TRBV2
CDR3aa: CASSERIYSNQPQHF

j_gene: TRBJ2-7
v_gene: TRBV7-9
CDR3aa: CASSLAAGTVYEQYF

j_gene: TRBJ2-3
v_gene: TRBV19
CDR3aa: CASMERGGGDTQYF